This TCR beta chain comes out of a study of cytomegalovirus exposure and HLA in healthy donors. Broader study findings: By a later analysis, the bulk of CMV-associated TCR beta chains appeared HLA-restricted. In a later analysis, parvovirus B19, influenza, CMV and Epstein-Barr virus appeared linked to several top co-occurrence clusters. HLA alleles were associated with roughly 17,000 TCR beta sequences in a later analysis at 0.05 false discovery rate.

The CDR3 has 15 residues. Germline V gives CDR1 SGHRS, CDR2 YFSETQ. The junction had 9 bases not matched to a gene; V was cut back by 4 bases and J by 7 bases. Use of 60 Vbeta and 13 Jbeta primers characterized the PCR. Measured with immunoSEQ multiplex PCR; TCRdb has only the in-frame clones, and not every one. This sample has about 180,000 clones, with around 80% found just once. Notes on this clone: The antigen is undetermined.

The origin of this receptor is a girl aged 10 to 17 in good health and CMV-seropositive. The sample comprised PBMCs. V gene TRBV5-1 combines with J gene TRBJ2-7; the match to TRBD2 covers 12 bases. The CDR3 nucleotides are TGCGCCAGCAGCCCCCTAGCGGGAGGGCCGCAAGAGCAGTACTTC. Amino acids: CASSPLAGGPQEQYF. Drawing the rest from reference TRBV5-1 and TRBJ2-7, the complete variable domain is KAGVTQTPRYLIKTRGQQVTLSCSPISGHRSVSWYQQTPGQGLQFLFEYFSETQRNKGNFPGRFSGRQFSNSRSEMNVSTLELGDSALYLCASSPLAGGPQEQYFGPGTRLTVT.